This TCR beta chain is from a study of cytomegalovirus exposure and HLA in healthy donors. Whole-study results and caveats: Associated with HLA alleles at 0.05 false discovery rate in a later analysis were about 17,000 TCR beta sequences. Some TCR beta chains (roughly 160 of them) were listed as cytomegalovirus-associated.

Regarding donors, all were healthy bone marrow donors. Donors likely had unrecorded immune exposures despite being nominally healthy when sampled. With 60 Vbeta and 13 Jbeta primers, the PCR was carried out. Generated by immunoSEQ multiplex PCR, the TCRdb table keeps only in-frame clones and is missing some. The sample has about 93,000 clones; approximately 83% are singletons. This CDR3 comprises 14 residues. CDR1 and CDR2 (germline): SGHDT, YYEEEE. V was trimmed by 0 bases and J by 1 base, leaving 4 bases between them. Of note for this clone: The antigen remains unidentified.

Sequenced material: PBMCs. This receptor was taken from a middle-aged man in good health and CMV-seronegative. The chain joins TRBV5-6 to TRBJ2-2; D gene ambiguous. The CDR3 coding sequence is TGTGCCAGCAGCTTGGTCCTGAACACCGGGGAGCTGTTTTTT. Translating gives CASSLVLNTGELFF.